This T cell receptor beta chain was observed in a study of beta chain features in type 1 diabetes. This clone came up many times. Reverse transcribing all isolated RNA meant expressed TCRB transcripts were sequenced. TCRdb's table, derived via immunoSEQ multiplex PCR, lists solely in-frame clones and lacks some. The sample contains about 360,000 clones, 10% to 15% of which appear only once. V lost 10 bases and J 0 bases, leaving 7 bases between the germline ends. The germline gives CDR1 MDHEN, CDR2 SYDVKM. The CDR3 spans 11 residues. The chain carries TRBV28 and TRBJ2-7; D is ambiguous. The TCR comes from a man in his late teens or twenties in good health. Sample: naive CD4+ T cells from blood. The CDR3 here is CATVASYEQYF. DNA of the CDR3: TGTGCCACCGTAGCCTCCTACGAGCAGTACTTC.